These 11 T cell receptor beta chains were all obtained from the same sample, sequenced in a study of CD8+CD57+ T cells in acquired aplastic anemia. The TCR beta profiling, which covered VDJ combination and CDR3 sequence, was carried out using genomic DNA as the template. TCRdb processed the reads anew with MiXCR; each CDR3 protein has one entry. The sample includes fewer than 200,000 distinct CDR3 sequences, around 40% of them seen just once. The source material was sorted CD4+, CD8+, or CD8+CD57+ T cells (not recorded which) from PBMCs. The receptors were gathered from a human donor in good health.

This clonotype was observed many times. The V gene is TRBV2, the J gene TRBJ1-5; D unclear. The V end was cut by 2 bases, the J end by 0 bases, with 8 bases between. This CDR3 spans 15 amino acids. CDR1 is SNHLY, CDR2 FYNNEI, per germline. DNA of the CDR3: TGTGCCAGCAGTGAACTGAGGGTTAGCAATCAGCCCCAGCATTTT. Its protein is CASSELRVSNQPQHF.

This clonotype occurred once. The chain recombines TRBV2 with TRBJ2-2; D is undetermined. V gave up 1 base and J gave up 5 bases, with 11 bases separating them. CDR1 and CDR2 from the germline V gene are SNHLY and FYNNEI. There are 15 residues in the CDR3. CDR3 sequence (DNA): TGTGCCAGCAGTGAAGAAAGAACGCCGACCGGGGAGCTGTTTTTT. Protein: CASSEERTPTGELFF.

The genes are TRBV10-3 and TRBJ2-7; D not certain. Looked up from germline, CDR1 is ENHRY and CDR2 is SYGVKD. The CDR3 spans 13 residues. Trimming removed 5 bases from V and 2 bases from J, with 10 bases in between. The CDR3 spells CAISSDGPYEQYF. The CDR3 coding sequence is TGTGCCATCAGTTCGGACGGCCCCTACGAGCAGTACTTC.

This clonotype was observed many times. The chain combines TRBV7-2 with TRBJ1-1; tentatively, D is TRBD1 (6 bases). V was cut by 6 bases and J by 8 bases, with 19 bases left in between. The germline gives CDR1 SGHTA, CDR2 FQGNSA. CDR3 length: 14 amino acids. Here the CDR3 DNA reads TGTGCCAGCAGTCCAAGGGGGGGGCGAGTCGAAGCTTTCTTT. Translation: CASSPRGGRVEAFF.

The chain recombines TRBV11-2 with TRBJ1-1, with 7 nucleotides matching TRBD1. The germline V gene encodes CDR1 SGHAT and CDR2 FQNNGV. Trimming cost V 2 bases and J 1 base; bases outside gene matches: 1. CDR3 length equals 14 residues. CDR3 sequence reads: CASSLHRGNTEAFF. The CDR3, as DNA: TGTGCCAGCAGCTTACACAGGGGGAACACTGAAGCTTTCTTT.

This rearrangement joins TRBV6-1 to TRBJ2-7; TRBD2 might be the D (5 bases). V was shortened by 6 bases and J by 3 bases, with 15 bases between the two germline ends. CDR1 and CDR2 from the germline V gene are MNHNS and SASEGT. There are 14 residues in the CDR3. The DNA of the CDR3 is TGTGCCAGCAGCGACACCGGGATTCTCTACGAGCAGTACTTC. It translates to CASSDTGILYEQYF.

Of note for this clonotype: Just one base apart from a much larger clone, this may be a read error. The chain uses TRBV7-2 and TRBJ1-2; 7 positions agree with TRBD1. Trimming cost V 3 bases and J 4 bases; bases outside gene matches: 8. Germline lookup yields CDR1 SGHTA and CDR2 FQGNSA. This CDR3 region has 15 residues. CDR3 loop: CASSLDRSSGYGYTF. CDR3 in DNA: TGTGCCAGCAGCTTGGACAGGAGTTCAGGCTATGGCTACACCTTC.

To note about this clonotype: The junction differs from germline at one of its ends, possibly a read error. The CDR3: CASSLAGTSFTEQHF. The CDR3, as DNA: TGTGCCAGCAGCTTGGCCGGGACTAGCTTTACCGAGCAGCACTTC. The chain couples TRBV5-6 to TRBJ2-7; 9 positions match TRBD2. The CDR3 runs 15 residues. Germline V CDR1 and CDR2: SGHDT, YYEEEE.

This clonotype appeared many times. The J gene is TRBJ2-3, the V gene TRBV19, with a tentative D call TRBD1 (5 bases). Germline V CDR1 and CDR2: LNHDA, SQIVND (reference sequence). The CDR3 sequence is 16 residues long. Trimming cost V 9 bases and J 2 bases, with 21 bases left between them. The CDR3 loop is CASARIWADTTDTQYF. CDR3 in DNA: TGTGCCAGCGCCCGTATTTGGGCGGACACCACAGATACGCAGTATTTT.

The chain uses TRBV6-7 and TRBJ2-7; D not resolved. TRBV6-7 is sorted into the ORF group, with uncertain function. The CDR3 is 18 amino acids. The V gene lost 0 bases and the J gene lost 0 bases, with 18 bases spanning the gap. The chain's CDR3 is CASSYSRSRAYTSYEQYF. Written as DNA, the CDR3 is TGTGCCAGCAGTTACTCGAGGAGCAGAGCCTATACCTCCTACGAGCAGTACTTC.

The chain links TRBV15 to TRBJ2-7; 7 positions agree with TRBD2. The CDR3 loop spans 14 amino acids. Germline V lookup: CDR1 LNHNV, CDR2 YYDKDF (reference sequence). V lost 4 bases and J lost 2; bases outside the gene matches: 5. CDR3 sequence: CATSIAGTTYEQYF. CDR3 nucleotide sequence: TGTGCCACCAGCATCGCCGGGACTACCTACGAGCAGTACTTC.